The 17 T cell receptor beta chains below come from one sample, sequenced in a study of blood T cell repertoires in COVID-19. TCRdb keeps only in-frame clones here, not all; method: immunoSEQ multiplex PCR. The top ten hold 3.5% to 4.5% of the sample, which has roughly 300,000 clones, 65% to 90% seen once. Material: PBMCs or T cells enriched from blood (not recorded which). Receptors originate from a woman aged 40 to 50 with acute COVID-19.

The rearrangement uses TRBV2 and TRBJ2-3, with 9 nucleotides matching TRBD1. Germline CDR1 and CDR2: SNHLY and FYNNEI. With 6 bases clipped from V and 4 bases from J, the junction kept 11 bases outside the gene matches. CDR3 length: 16 amino acids. CDR3 sequence: CASSAHNRGRADTQYF. CDR3 sequence (DNA): TGTGCCAGCAGCGCACACAACAGGGGGCGTGCAGATACGCAGTATTTT.

V is TRBV28 and J is TRBJ2-1; D ambiguous. Germline V gene lookup returns CDR1 MDHEN and CDR2 SYDVKM. The germline V and J ends were trimmed by 4 bases and 4 bases, with 14 bases remaining between them. The CDR3 is 15 residues long. CDR3 bases: TGTGCCAGCAGTTCAGCCCAGAGGAGTTACAATGAGCAGTTCTTC. It yields the protein CASSSAQRSYNEQFF.

The chain joins TRBV7-9 to TRBJ1-1, with unresolved D. The V gene lost 1 base and the J gene lost 5 bases, with 5 bases spanning the gap. CDR1 and CDR2 (germline): SEHNR, FQNEAQ (reference sequence). This CDR3 has 12 amino acids. The CDR3 nucleotides read TGTGCCAGCAGCTTAGGGAGGACTGAAGCTTTCTTT. Translating it yields CASSLGRTEAFF.

The V call is TRBV28, the J call TRBJ2-2; 13 bases map to TRBD2. CDR1 is MDHEN, CDR2 SYDVKM, per germline. Losses at the gene ends were 3 bases for V and 7 bases for J; bases not matched to a gene: 2. This CDR3 has 15 amino acids. CDR3 sequence: CASSLGLAGYGELFF. The DNA for the CDR3 is TGTGCCAGCAGTTTGGGACTAGCGGGATACGGGGAGCTGTTTTTT.

This chain uses TRBV3-1 (or the pseudogene TRBV3-2) with TRBJ1-4; D may be TRBD1 (6 bases). Germline-derived CDR1 and CDR2 are LGHDT and YNNKEL (reference sequence). Trimming shortened V by 6 bases and J by 4 bases, and 18 bases separated the two germline ends. The CDR3 runs to 16 residues. As DNA, the CDR3 is TGTGCCAGCAGGCAACACTCGGACAGTCGTAATGAAAAACTGTTTTTT. Protein product: CASRQHSDSRNEKLFF.

DNA for the CDR3: TGCGCCAGCAGCTTGGGGCAGAGGGAAGAGGTGAACACTGAAGCTTTCTTT. It yields the protein CASSLGQREEVNTEAFF. The V gene is TRBV5-1, the J gene TRBJ1-1; no definite D call. Germline CDR1 is SGHRS and CDR2 is YFSETQ. The germline V and J ends were trimmed by 0 bases and 0 bases, with 15 bases remaining between them. This CDR3 spans 17 amino acids.

The V call is TRBV27, the J call TRBJ2-3; 11 nucleotides agree with TRBD2. CDR1 and CDR2 (germline): MNHEY, SMNVEV (reference sequence). There are 17 residues in the CDR3. With V trimmed by 4 bases and J by 2 bases, 8 bases remained unmatched. The DNA of the CDR3 is TGTGCCAGCAGTTCCCCGACTAGCGGGGCAATCACAGATACGCAGTATTTT. This codes for CASSSPTSGAITDTQYF.

Here the CDR3 DNA reads TGTGCCACCGAGACAGTAAACACTGAAGCTTTCTTT. Amino acid sequence: CATETVNTEAFF. The chain carries TRBV6-6 and TRBJ1-1; possible D gene TRBD1, 5 bases. Germline V lookup: CDR1 MNHNY, CDR2 SVGAGI (reference sequence). CDR3 size: 12 residues. Deletions cut 10 bases from V and 2 bases from J, with 11 bases between.

The genes are TRBV28 and TRBJ2-1; 11 bases match TRBD1. The V segment lost 3 bases and the J segment 7 bases; nucleotides outside the gene matches: 5. The CDR3 is 15 residues long. The germline V gene has CDR1 MDHEN and CDR2 SYDVKM. CDR3 DNA: TGTGCCAGCAGTTTCGGACAGGGGGCGAGAAATGAGCAGTTCTTC. Translated, it gives CASSFGQGARNEQFF.

This chain uses TRBV5-1 with TRBJ2-7, with TRBD1 matching over 7 bases. From germline, CDR1 is SGHRS and CDR2 YFSETQ. The CDR3 runs to 14 residues. The V and J ends lost 3 bases and 2 bases, in that order; junction bases with no gene match: 5. The DNA of the CDR3 is TGCGCCAGCAGCTACGGGACAGACACCTACGAGCAGTACTTC. Translation: CASSYGTDTYEQYF.

This clone appeared once. The chain is built from TRBV7-2 and TRBJ2-7; maybe TRBD2 (6 bases). CDR3 length equals 15 residues. The germline V and J ends were trimmed by 3 bases and 2 bases, with 14 bases remaining between them. The germline CDR1 and CDR2 sequences are SGHTA and FQGNSA. This chain's CDR3 is CASSFRLDFTYEQYF. The CDR3, as DNA: TGTGCCAGCAGCTTCCGACTAGACTTTACCTACGAGCAGTACTTC.

The rearrangement links TRBV5-6 to TRBJ1-4; the D gene is possibly TRBD1 (5 bases). Germline-derived CDR1 and CDR2 are SGHDT and YYEEEE. The CDR3 contains 14 residues. Trimming cost V 0 bases and J 8 bases, with 11 bases left between them. CDR3 DNA sequence: TGTGCCAGCAGCTTGGGTCGGGGGAAAGAAAAACTGTTTTTT. This encodes CASSLGRGKEKLFF. Full variable domain (missing parts from reference TRBV5-6 and TRBJ1-4): DAGVTQSPTHLIKTRGQQVTLRCSPKSGHDTVSWYQQALGQGPQFIFQYYEEEERQRGNFPDRFSGHQFPNYSSELNVNALLLGDSALYLCASSLGRGKEKLFFGSGTQLSVL.

This clone occurred once. The DNA of the CDR3 is TGTGCCAGCAGCTTAGTAGCGCGGGAAAGTGAGCAGTTCTTC. This translates into CASSLVARESEQFF. The chain couples TRBV11-2 to TRBJ2-1; D might be TRBD2 (6 bases). V was trimmed by 1 base and J by 9 bases, leaving 13 bases between them. Germline-derived CDR1 and CDR2 are SGHAT and FQNNGV. CDR3 length: 14 residues. The whole variable domain, filled in from reference TRBV11-2 and TRBJ2-1, reads EAGVAQSPRYKIIEKRQSVAFWCNPISGHATLYWYQQILGQGPKLLIQFQNNGVVDDSQLPKDRFSAERLKGVDSTLKIQPAKLEDSAVYLCASSLVARESEQFFGPGTRLTVL.

The chain links TRBV6-2 or TRBV6-3 to TRBJ1-5; TRBD1 aligns across 9 bases. Trimming removed 2 bases from V and 6 bases from J; junction bases left unmatched: 5. This CDR3 is built from 15 residues. Germline CDR1 reads MNHEY; CDR2 reads SVGEGT. The CDR3 nucleotides read TGTGCCAGCAGTTACGAGACAGGGGGAGGTCAGCCCCAGCATTTT. This gives the protein CASSYETGGGQPQHF.

V usage is TRBV4-3 and J usage is TRBJ1-1; D not certain. The CDR3 covers 14 residues. CDR1 is LGHNA and CDR2 is YSLEER in the germline V gene. V gave up 0 bases and J gave up 11 bases, with 16 bases separating them. The CDR3 bases are TGCGCCAGCAGCCAAGATCTTCACGGGTCGCTGGCTTTCTTT. Protein: CASSQDLHGSLAFF.

This clone was picked up one time. This chain links TRBV7-9 with TRBJ2-3, with 14 bases that match TRBD2. J lost 4 bases, V lost 4 bases, and 4 bases had no gene match. This CDR3 region has 16 residues. The germline V gene has CDR1 SEHNR and CDR2 FQNEAQ (reference sequence). CDR3 residues: CASSSRLAGGSDTQYF. The CDR3 bases are TGTGCCAGCAGCTCAAGACTAGCGGGAGGGTCAGATACGCAGTATTTT.

CDR3 nucleotide sequence: TGTGCCAGCAGCTTAGTGGGCGGGGCTAGCGGGAGGATGTCCTACGAGCAGTACTTC. Translation gives CASSLVGGASGRMSYEQYF. The J gene is TRBJ2-7, the V gene TRBV7-2; 11 nucleotides align to TRBD2. Germline V gene lookup returns CDR1 SGHTA and CDR2 FQGNSA. The CDR3 runs to 19 residues. Trimming took 1 base from V and 1 from J; bases not matched to a gene: 12. Looking up the rest from reference TRBV7-2 and TRBJ2-7 gives the full variable domain: GAGVSQSPSNKVTEKGKDVELRCDPISGHTALYWYRQSLGQGLEFLIYFQGNSAPDKSGLPSDRFSAERTGGSVSTLTIQRTQQEDSAVYLCASSLVGGASGRMSYEQYFGPGTRLTVT.